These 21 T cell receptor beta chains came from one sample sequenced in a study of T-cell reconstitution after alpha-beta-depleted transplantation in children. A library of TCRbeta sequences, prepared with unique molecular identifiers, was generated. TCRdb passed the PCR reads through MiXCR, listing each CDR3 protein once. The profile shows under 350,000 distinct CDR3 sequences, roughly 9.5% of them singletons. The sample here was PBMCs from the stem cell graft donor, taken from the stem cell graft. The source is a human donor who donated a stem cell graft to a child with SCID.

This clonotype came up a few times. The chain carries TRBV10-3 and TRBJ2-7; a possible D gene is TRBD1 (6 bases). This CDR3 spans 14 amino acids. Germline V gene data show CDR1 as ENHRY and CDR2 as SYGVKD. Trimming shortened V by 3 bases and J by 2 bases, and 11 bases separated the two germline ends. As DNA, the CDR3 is TGTGCCATCAGTGATGGGGGCAGAACCTACGAGCAGTACTTC. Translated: CAISDGGRTYEQYF.

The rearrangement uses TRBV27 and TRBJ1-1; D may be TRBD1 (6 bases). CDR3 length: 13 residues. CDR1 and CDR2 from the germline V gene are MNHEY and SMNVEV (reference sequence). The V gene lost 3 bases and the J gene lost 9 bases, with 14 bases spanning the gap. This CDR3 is CASSFAEGVKAFF. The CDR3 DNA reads TGTGCCAGCAGTTTCGCGGAGGGGGTTAAAGCTTTCTTT.

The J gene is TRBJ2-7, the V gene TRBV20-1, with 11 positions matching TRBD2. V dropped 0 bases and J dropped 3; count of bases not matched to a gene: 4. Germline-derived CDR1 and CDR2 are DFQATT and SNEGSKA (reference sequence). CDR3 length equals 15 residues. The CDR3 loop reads CSARDRLAGGYEQYF. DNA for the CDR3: TGCAGTGCTAGAGATCGCCTAGCGGGGGGCTACGAGCAGTACTTC.

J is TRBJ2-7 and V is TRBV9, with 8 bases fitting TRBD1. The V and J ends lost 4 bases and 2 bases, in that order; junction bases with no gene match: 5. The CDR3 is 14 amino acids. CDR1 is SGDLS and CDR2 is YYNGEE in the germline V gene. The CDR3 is CASSWGQETYEQYF. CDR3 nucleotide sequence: TGTGCCAGCAGCTGGGGACAGGAAACCTACGAGCAGTACTTC.

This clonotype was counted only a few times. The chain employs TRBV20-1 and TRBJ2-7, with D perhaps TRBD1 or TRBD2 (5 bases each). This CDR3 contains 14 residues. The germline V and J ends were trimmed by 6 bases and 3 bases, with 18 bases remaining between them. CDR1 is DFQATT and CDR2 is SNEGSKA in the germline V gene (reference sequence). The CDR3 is CSAGDGDLIYEQYF. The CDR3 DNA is TGCAGTGCAGGGGACGGTGACCTGATCTACGAGCAGTACTTC.

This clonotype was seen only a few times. The CDR3 coding sequence is TGTGCCAGCAGTTATCAAACAGGGAAGAACACCGGGGAGCTGTTTTTT. Amino acid sequence: CASSYQTGKNTGELFF. The gene calls are TRBV6-5 and TRBJ2-2; tentative D call: TRBD1 (6 bases). Trimming removed 3 bases from V and 1 base from J, with 12 bases in between. The CDR3 spans 16 residues. CDR1 and CDR2 (germline): MNHEY, SVGAGI.

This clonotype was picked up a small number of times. The DNA for the CDR3 is TGTGCCAGCCGGAACCCGACAGGGAACGAGCAGTACTTC. Translating it yields CASRNPTGNEQYF. The V call is TRBV6-1, the J call TRBJ2-7; 7 bases agree with TRBD1. V lost 8 bases to trimming and J lost 5 bases; unmatched junction nucleotides: 9. In germline, CDR1 is MNHNS, CDR2 SASEGT. This CDR3 is built from 13 residues.

The CDR3 DNA follows: TGTGCCACCAGCAGAGTGGGGGGAGGAGAGACCCAGTACTTC. Its protein is CATSRVGGGETQYF. This chain connects TRBV15 to TRBJ2-5, with a tentative D call TRBD2 (6 bases). Germline-derived CDR1 and CDR2 are LNHNV and YYDKDF (reference sequence). The CDR3 length is 14 residues. V was shortened by 1 base and J by 4 bases, with 10 bases between the two germline ends.

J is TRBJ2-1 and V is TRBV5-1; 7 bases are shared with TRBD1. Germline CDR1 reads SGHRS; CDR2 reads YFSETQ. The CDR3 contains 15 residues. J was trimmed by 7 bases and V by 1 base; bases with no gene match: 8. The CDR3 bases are TGCGCCAGCAGCTTGAGAGACAGGGAGCGTAATGAGCAGTTCTTC. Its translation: CASSLRDRERNEQFF.

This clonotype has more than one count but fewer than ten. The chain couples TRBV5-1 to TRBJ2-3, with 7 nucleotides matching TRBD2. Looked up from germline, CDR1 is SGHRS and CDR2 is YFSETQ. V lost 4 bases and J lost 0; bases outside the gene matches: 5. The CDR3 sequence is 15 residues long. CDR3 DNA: TGCGCCAGCAGCGACGGGGGGTTTAGCACAGATACGCAGTATTTT. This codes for CASSDGGFSTDTQYF.

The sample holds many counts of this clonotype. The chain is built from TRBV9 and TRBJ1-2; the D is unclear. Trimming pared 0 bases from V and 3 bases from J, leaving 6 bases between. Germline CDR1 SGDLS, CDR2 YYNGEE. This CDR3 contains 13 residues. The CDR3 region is CASSVGGHYGYTF. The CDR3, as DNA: TGTGCCAGCAGCGTAGGCGGGCACTATGGCTACACCTTC.

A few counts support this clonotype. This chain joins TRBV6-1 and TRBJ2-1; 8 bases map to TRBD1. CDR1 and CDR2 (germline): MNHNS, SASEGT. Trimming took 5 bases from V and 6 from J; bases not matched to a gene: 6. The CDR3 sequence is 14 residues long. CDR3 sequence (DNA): TGTGCCAGCAGTACAGGGGGAAGTATCAATGAGCAGTTCTTC. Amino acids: CASSTGGSINEQFF.

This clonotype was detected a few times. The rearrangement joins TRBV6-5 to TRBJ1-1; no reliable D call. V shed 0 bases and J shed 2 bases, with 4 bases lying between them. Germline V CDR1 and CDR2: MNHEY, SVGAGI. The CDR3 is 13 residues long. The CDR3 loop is CASSYSRNTEAFF. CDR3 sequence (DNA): TGTGCCAGCAGTTACTCGCGAAACACTGAAGCTTTCTTT.

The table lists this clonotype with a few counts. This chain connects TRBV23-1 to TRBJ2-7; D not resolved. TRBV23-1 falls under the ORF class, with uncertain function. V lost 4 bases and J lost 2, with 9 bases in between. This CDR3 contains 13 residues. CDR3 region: CASSRSHPYEQYF. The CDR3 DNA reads TGCGCCAGCAGTCGCAGTCACCCCTACGAGCAGTACTTC.

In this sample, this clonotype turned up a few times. This CDR3 reads CASSYSVLGYNEQFF. The CDR3 coding sequence is TGTGCCAGCAGTTACTCGGTTCTCGGGTACAATGAGCAGTTCTTC. The chain couples TRBV6-5 to TRBJ2-1; D gene uncertain. Germline loops: CDR1 MNHEY, CDR2 SVGAGI. Trimming pared 0 bases from V and 4 bases from J, leaving 10 bases between. CDR3 length: 15 amino acids.

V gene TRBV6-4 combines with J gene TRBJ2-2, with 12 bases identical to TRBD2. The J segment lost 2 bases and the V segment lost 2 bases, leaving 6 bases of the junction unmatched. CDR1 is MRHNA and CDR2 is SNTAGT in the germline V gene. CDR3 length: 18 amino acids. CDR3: CASSDAASGGANTGELFF. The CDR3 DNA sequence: TGTGCCAGCAGTGACGCGGCTAGCGGGGGGGCAAACACCGGGGAGCTGTTTTTT.

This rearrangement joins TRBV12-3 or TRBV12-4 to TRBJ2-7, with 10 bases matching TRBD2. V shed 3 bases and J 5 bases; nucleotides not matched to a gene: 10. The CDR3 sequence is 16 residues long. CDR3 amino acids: CASSFDRGLAFHEQYF. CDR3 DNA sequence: TGTGCCAGCAGTTTTGATAGGGGACTAGCGTTCCACGAGCAGTACTTC.

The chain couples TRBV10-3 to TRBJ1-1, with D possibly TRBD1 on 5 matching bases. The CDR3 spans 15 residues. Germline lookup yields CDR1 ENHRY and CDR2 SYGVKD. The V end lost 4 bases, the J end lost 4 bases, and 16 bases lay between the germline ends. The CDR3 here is CAISARGAVVTEAFF. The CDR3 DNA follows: TGTGCCATCAGTGCTCGAGGGGCCGTGGTCACTGAAGCTTTCTTT.

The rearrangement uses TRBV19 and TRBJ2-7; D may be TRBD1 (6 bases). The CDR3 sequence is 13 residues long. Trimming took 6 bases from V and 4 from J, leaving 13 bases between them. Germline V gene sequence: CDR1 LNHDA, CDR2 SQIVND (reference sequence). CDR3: CASRRTENYEQYF. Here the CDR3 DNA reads TGTGCCAGTAGAAGGACAGAGAATTACGAGCAGTACTTC.

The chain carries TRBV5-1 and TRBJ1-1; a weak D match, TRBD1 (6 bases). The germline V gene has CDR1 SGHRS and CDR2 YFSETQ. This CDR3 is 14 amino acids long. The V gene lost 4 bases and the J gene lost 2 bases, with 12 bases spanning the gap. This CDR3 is CASSPRGANTEAFF. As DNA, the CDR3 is TGCGCCAGCAGCCCCCGGGGGGCTAACACTGAAGCTTTCTTT.

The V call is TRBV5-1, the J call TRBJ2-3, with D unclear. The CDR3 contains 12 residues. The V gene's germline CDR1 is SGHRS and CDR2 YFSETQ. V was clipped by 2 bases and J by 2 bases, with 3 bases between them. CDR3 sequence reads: CASSFPTDTQYF. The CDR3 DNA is TGCGCCAGCAGCTTTCCCACAGATACGCAGTATTTT.